These 4 T cell receptor beta chains were sequenced from one sample in a study of graft-versus-host responses after intestinal transplantation (dated by TCRdb to the early 2020s). Explained via the paper, the time point label denotes: cells obtained before transplantation from donor or recipient. These receptors' targets are unknown. The library came from the immunoSEQ multiplex PCR assay. TCRdb mirrors the immuneACCESS table, restricted to in-frame sequences. Some clones are absent from its copies; in checked studies, under half trace to an unresolved V gene, and the reason for the others is unknown. For this sample there are around 50,000 clones; approximately 84% appear just once. The ten largest clonotypes hold approximately 0.46% of the sample. This specimen consisted of unstimulated CD4+ T cells sorted from spleen or lymph node cells, obtained before transplant. These receptors all stem from a human donor who was the organ donor for an intestinal transplant.

J is TRBJ1-5 and V is TRBV6-1, with D hard to call. This CDR3 spans 12 amino acids. V lost 6 bases to trimming and J lost 9 bases, with 12 bases between them. The germline V gene encodes CDR1 MNHNS and CDR2 SASEGT. The CDR3 DNA is TGTGCCAGCAGAAACGGACTTCGGCCCCAGCATTTT. It encodes CASRNGLRPQHF.

This clone was observed a single time. CDR3 sequence reads: CASSLDYYNEQFF. CDR3 sequence (DNA): TGCGCCAGCAGCTTGGACTATTACAATGAGCAGTTCTTC. This sequence joins TRBV5-1 and TRBJ2-1; D gene ambiguous. V was trimmed by 0 bases and J by 4 bases, leaving 5 bases between them. This CDR3 is built from 13 residues. Germline values: CDR1 SGHRS, CDR2 YFSETQ.

The chain uses TRBV5-6 and TRBJ2-3, with D unresolved. This CDR3 contains 13 residues. V was cut by 6 bases and J by 0 bases, with 8 bases left in between. Germline V gene data show CDR1 as SGHDT and CDR2 as YYEEEE. The DNA for the CDR3 is TGTGCCAGCAATGGACGGAGCACAGATACGCAGTATTTT. The encoded protein is CASNGRSTDTQYF. The full variable domain, its missing parts supplied by reference TRBV5-6 and TRBJ2-3, is DAGVTQSPTHLIKTRGQQVTLRCSPKSGHDTVSWYQQALGQGPQFIFQYYEEEERQRGNFPDRFSGHQFPNYSSELNVNALLLGDSALYLCASNGRSTDTQYFGPGTRLTVL.

This clone has just a few counts. The genes are TRBV30 and TRBJ1-4; TRBD1 is a possible D gene (5 bases). The CDR3 loop spans 13 amino acids. CDR1 is GTSNPN, CDR2 SVGIG, per germline (reference sequence). Trimming removed 3 bases from V and 4 bases from J, with 9 bases in between. The chain's CDR3 is CAWSDGGNEKLFF. CDR3 DNA sequence: TGTGCCTGGAGCGATGGGGGTAATGAAAAACTGTTTTTT. The full variable domain, in which reference TRBV30 and TRBJ1-4 provide the parts outside the CDR3, is SQTIHQWPATLVQPVGSPLSLECTVEGTSNPNLYWYRQAAGRGLQLLFYSVGIGQISSEVPQNLSASRPQDRQFILSSKKLLLSDSGFYLCAWSDGGNEKLFFGSGTQLSVL.